This T cell receptor (beta chain) appears in the sequencing data of a study of tumor-infiltrating lymphocytes in primary liver carcinoma. Study background: Every sample contained roughly 3.5 to 7.13 million productive TCRbeta reads, and these numbers were similar from one tissue type to another.

From roughly 21-30 mg of unsorted bulk tissue, DNA and RNA were co-extracted together. The CDR3 consists of 15 residues. V was shortened by 5 bases and J by 1 base, with 17 bases between the two germline ends. Germline lookup yields CDR1 SQVTM and CDR2 ANQGSEA. The input was about 490 ng total RNA; TCR beta cDNA was made from it with a constant-region primer. ARM-PCR was slightly modified, and three nested multiplex PCR rounds with it gave rise to the TCR beta libraries. TRBV1-TRBV30 forward primers and a C-beta reverse primer were used in the first two PCR rounds, which each ran for approximately 11 cycles. TCRdb passed the multiplex PCR reads through MiXCR, listing each CDR3 protein once. The top ten clones hold about 27% of a sample with over 75,000 distinct CDR3 sequences, 68% of them seen once. General study results and limits: The study found tumor-adjacent and tumor-blood pairs overlapped less than tumor region pairs.

With regard to this clonotype: Its antigen is currently unknown.

This sequence joins TRBV29-1 and TRBJ2-5; TRBD1 might be the D (6 bases). The TCR originated in a man in his forties with primary liver carcinoma and hepatitis B virus infection. The sequenced sample was tumor-adjacent normal liver tissue. CDR3 bases: TGCAGCGTTAAGCTACTGACAGGTATCCAAGAGACCCAGTACTTC. Protein product: CSVKLLTGIQETQYF. The full variable domain, in which reference TRBV29-1 and TRBJ2-5 provide the parts outside the CDR3, is SAVISQKPSRDICQRGTSLTIQCQVDSQVTMMFWYRQQPGQSLTLIATANQGSEATYESGFVIDKFPISRPNLTFSTLTVSNMSPEDSSIYLCSVKLLTGIQETQYFGPGTRLLVL.